This passage covers 14 T cell receptor beta chains from one sample sequenced in a study of T cells in pancreatic ductal adenocarcinoma. Here immunoSEQ multiplex PCR was the method, and the copy in TCRdb shows in-frame clones only, minus some. The repertoire holds about 2,600 clones, with nearly 75% as singletons. Selected pancreatic ductal adenocarcinoma patients had undergone surgery without neoadjuvant therapy. Sequencing input: pancreatic tumor tissue. Receptors were obtained from a human donor with pancreatic ductal adenocarcinoma.

This clone was counted a few times. The chain employs TRBV30 and TRBJ2-2; D is unclear. Trimming stripped 2 bases from V and 4 bases from J, with 8 bases between. CDR3 size: 13 residues. Germline loops: CDR1 GTSNPN, CDR2 SVGIG (reference sequence). The CDR3 here is CAWSSWGTGELFF. The CDR3 bases are TGTGCCTGGAGTTCTTGGGGCACCGGGGAGCTGTTTTTT.

The chain joins TRBV5-4 to TRBJ2-1; 8 bases are a match to TRBD1. The V segment lost 0 bases and the J segment 2 bases; nucleotides outside the gene matches: 4. This CDR3 region has 16 residues. Germline V gene data show CDR1 as SGHNT and CDR2 as YYREEE (reference sequence). For the CDR3, the DNA is TGTGCCAGCAGCTTGGGGGCAGGGGGCGCCTACAATGAGCAGTTCTTC. Protein product: CASSLGAGGAYNEQFF.

J is TRBJ1-5 and V is TRBV29-1, with 7 bases aligning to TRBD1. The CDR3 sequence is 12 residues long. With 4 bases clipped from V and 5 bases from J, the junction kept 2 bases outside the gene matches. Germline loops: CDR1 SQVTM, CDR2 ANQGSEA. For the CDR3, the DNA is TGCAGCGTTGGGGACAGCCATCAGCCCCAGCATTTT. Residues: CSVGDSHQPQHF.

This chain uses TRBV21-1 with TRBJ2-3; the tabulated D call, TRBD1, remains unverified against the DNA. TRBV21-1 is listed as a pseudogene. CDR3 length: 19 residues. CDR3 amino acids: CASSNFPIRDSNPTDTQYF. Here the CDR3 DNA reads TGTGCCAGCAGCAACTTCCCCATCCGGGACAGCAACCCCACAGATACGCAGTATTTT.

This clone is categorized as large. The V call is TRBV2, the J call TRBJ2-7, with D tentatively TRBD2 (5 bases). Trimming removed 10 bases from V and 3 bases from J, with 16 bases in between. Germline values: CDR1 SNHLY, CDR2 FYNNEI. The CDR3 has 13 residues. This CDR3 reads CANRRQRLYEQYF. CDR3 in DNA: TGTGCCAATCGGAGGCAGAGACTCTACGAGCAGTACTTC. The full variable domain, completed using reference TRBV2 and TRBJ2-7, is EPEVTQTPSHQVTQMGQEVILRCVPISNHLYFYWYRQILGQKVEFLVSFYNNEISEKSEIFDDQFSVERPDGSNFTLKIRSTKLEDSAMYFCANRRQRLYEQYFGPGTRLTVT.

The rearrangement uses TRBV9 and TRBJ2-5; 10 bases are shared with TRBD2. Germline V gene data show CDR1 as SGDLS and CDR2 as YYNGEE. J was trimmed by 4 bases and V by 2 bases; bases with no gene match: 8. CDR3 length equals 16 residues. The CDR3 nucleotides are TGTGCCAGCAGCGTCGGGAGCGGGAGGGCCGTAGAGACCCAGTACTTC. Translating it yields CASSVGSGRAVETQYF.

This chain joins TRBV29-1 and TRBJ2-7; D is possibly TRBD1 (7 bases). The CDR3 covers 12 residues. With 6 bases removed from V and 3 bases from J, the gap between germline ends came to 12 bases. Per germline, CDR1 SQVTM and CDR2 ANQGSEA. CDR3: CSVAGQLYEQYF. The CDR3 coding sequence is TGCAGCGTGGCGGGACAGCTCTACGAGCAGTACTTC.

This clone came up a few times. This rearrangement joins TRBV4-1 to TRBJ1-6; TRBD1 is a possible D gene (5 bases). Trimming cost V 2 bases and J 7 bases, with 15 bases left between them. The germline V gene encodes CDR1 MGHRA and CDR2 YSYEKL. This CDR3 has 16 residues. The CDR3 coding sequence is TGCGCCAGCAGCCAACTGGGGGGGATAGGGAATTCACCCCTCCACTTT. Residues: CASSQLGGIGNSPLHF.

The chain has TRBV18 and TRBJ2-2; D unclear. The CDR3 is 14 amino acids. Germline-derived CDR1 and CDR2 are KGHSH and LQKENI. Trimming cost V 0 bases and J 1 base, with 3 bases left between them. The CDR3 sequence is CASSPPLNTGELFF. The DNA for the CDR3 is TGTGCCAGCTCACCACCACTGAACACCGGGGAGCTGTTTTTT.

This chain uses TRBV11-2 with TRBJ1-1, with 9 bases that match TRBD1. This CDR3 is 17 amino acids long. J was trimmed by 0 bases and V by 5 bases; bases with no gene match: 10. The germline CDR1 and CDR2 sequences are SGHAT and FQNNGV. The DNA of the CDR3 is TGTGCCAGCAGCACGCAAACAGGGGGCGATCTGAACACTGAAGCTTTCTTT. It specifies CASSTQTGGDLNTEAFF.

CDR3: CSVEQGADNEQFF. CDR3 DNA: TGCAGCGTTGAACAGGGGGCGGACAATGAGCAGTTCTTC. The chain uses TRBV29-1 and TRBJ2-1; the match to TRBD1 covers 8 bases. Germline V gives CDR1 SQVTM, CDR2 ANQGSEA. The CDR3 totals 13 residues. V gave up 2 bases and J gave up 5 bases; unmatched junction bases: 2.

This chain links TRBV29-1 with TRBJ2-1, with D perhaps TRBD1 (6 bases). The V end lost 4 bases, the J end lost 5 bases, and 12 bases lay between the germline ends. The CDR3 is 13 amino acids. The germline CDR1 and CDR2 sequences are SQVTM and ANQGSEA. The CDR3 bases are TGCAGCGTTGGAGGGACAACTCACAATGAGCAGTTCTTC. It yields the protein CSVGGTTHNEQFF.

This chain links TRBV7-9 with TRBJ1-5; D is unresolved. The V end lost 2 bases, the J end lost 5 bases, and 10 bases lay between the germline ends. CDR1 SEHNR and CDR2 FQNEAQ come from the germline V gene (reference sequence). This CDR3 has 14 residues. The CDR3 DNA is TGTGCCAGCAGCTTATTGGGAGGCCATCAGCCCCAGCATTTT. It is translated as CASSLLGGHQPQHF.

In its sample, this clone was seen a few times. V is TRBV4-1 and J is TRBJ1-3, with 7 bases fitting TRBD1. The germline V gene encodes CDR1 MGHRA and CDR2 YSYEKL. Trimming took 1 base from V and 3 from J; bases not matched to a gene: 3. CDR3 size: 15 residues. In nucleotides, the CDR3 is TGCGCCAGCAGCCAAGGACAGGGTTATGGAAACACCATATATTTT. Translating gives CASSQGQGYGNTIYF.